This T cell receptor beta chain was obtained from a study of early T cells in non-severe SARS-CoV-2 infection. Germline V gene sequence: CDR1 MGHRA, CDR2 YSYEKL. The CDR3 sequence is 16 residues long. This clonotype appeared a few times. A single base separates this from a much larger clone, so it may be a read error. MiXCR, applied by TCRdb to the 5' RACE reads, yields one record per CDR3 protein. The sample has approximately 27,000 distinct CDR3 sequences, about 4.6% seen once. Sequencing used whole blood. The chain employs TRBV4-1 and TRBJ2-2, with TRBD2 as a possible D gene (5 bases). The clonotype originates from an adult who was a healthcare worker with PCR-confirmed SARS-CoV-2 infection or an uninfected control (not recorded which). The CDR3 region is CASSQANLGFTGEPFF. In DNA form, the CDR3 reads TGCGCCAGCAGCCAAGCTAATTTGGGATTTACCGGGGAGCCGTTTTTT.